The rows below give T cell receptor beta chains drawn from one sample of a study of shared clonotypes between healthy human individuals. The assay was immunoSEQ multiplex PCR, and TCRdb's table has in-frame clones only and misses some. This sample has approximately 110,000 clones, with around 71% found just once. Material for sequencing was memory CD8+ T cells sorted from blood. Receptor source: a woman aged 25 to 39 in good health. The CDR3 runs from the conserved cysteine through the conserved F or W. D genes are given only for firm matches. Size values are once, few and many counts, or a class for expanded clones, and some rows have none.

d_call,v_call,cdr3_length,clone_size,j_call,cdr3_aa,cdr3_nt
-,TRBV15,15,few,TRBJ2-2,CATSRVREFTGELFF,TGTGCCACCAGCAGAGTGCGGGAATTCACCGGGGAGCTGTTTTTT
TRBD1,TRBV7-9,16,-,TRBJ2-1,CASSEESRGSTDEQFF,TGTGCCAGCAGCGAAGAGAGCAGGGGGTCTACGGATGAGCAGTTCTTC
-,TRBV9,14,-,TRBJ1-4,CASSVSGTNEKLFF,TGTGCCAGCAGCGTTTCAGGTACAAATGAAAAACTGTTTTTT
TRBD1,TRBV5-3,15,few,TRBJ1-5,CASSSTGSGNQPQHF,TGTGCCAGCAGCTCGACAGGGTCAGGCAATCAGCCCCAGCATTTT
-,TRBV10-1,13,-,TRBJ1-2,CASSDFPSGGYTF,TGCGCCAGCAGTGATTTTCCCTCTGGAGGCTACACCTTC
-,TRBV9,12,-,TRBJ2-7,CASSVDTYEQYF,TGTGCCAGCAGCGTCGATACCTACGAGCAGTACTTC
-,TRBV5-5,13,-,TRBJ2-7,CASSFLVFHEQYF,TGTGCCAGCAGCTTCCTTGTGTTTCACGAGCAGTACTTC
-,TRBV2,14,-,TRBJ2-5,CASRKIISKETQYF,TGTGCCAGCAGGAAGATTATTTCAAAAGAGACCCAGTACTTC
TRBD2,TRBV7-9,16,-,TRBJ2-1,CASSPPGAGDAAEQFF,TGTGCCAGCAGCCCCCCCGGAGCGGGAGATGCGGCTGAGCAGTTCTTC
TRBD2,TRBV6-1,15,-,TRBJ2-7,CASSGGAGGFYEQYF,TGTGCCAGCAGTGGCGGAGCGGGAGGTTTCTACGAGCAGTACTTC
-,TRBV5-1,14,-,TRBJ1-2,CASSLLGQIYGYTF,TGCGCCAGCAGCTTGTTGGGACAAATCTATGGCTACACCTTC
-,TRBV7-3,15,-,TRBJ2-1,CASSLYRDRGNEQFF,TGTGCCAGCAGTCTGTACAGGGACCGAGGCAATGAGCAGTTCTTC
-,TRBV30,16,-,TRBJ2-2,CACMSQVRANTGELFF,TGTGCCTGCATGTCCCAAGTCAGGGCGAACACCGGGGAGCTGTTTTTT
-,TRBV29-1,12,many,TRBJ2-1,CSVEGLLNEQFF,TGCAGCGTTGAGGGGCTACTCAATGAGCAGTTCTTC
TRBD2,TRBV5-1,14,few,TRBJ2-5,CASAGAGGQETQYF,TGCGCCAGCGCGGGAGCGGGAGGACAAGAGACCCAGTACTTC
-,TRBV19,14,many,TRBJ2-2,CASSIYLNPGELFF,TGTGCCAGTAGTATATACCTTAATCCCGGGGAGCTGTTTTTT
-,TRBV9,15,-,TRBJ2-7,CASSKTLGEYYEQYF,TGTGCCAGCAGCAAGACCCTGGGGGAATACTACGAGCAGTACTTC
-,TRBV19,14,few,TRBJ1-5,CASSLWSSNQPQHF,TGTGCCAGTAGCCTCTGGAGCAGCAATCAGCCCCAGCATTTT
-,TRBV5-1,15,few,TRBJ1-5,CASSHLSGSNQPQHF,TGCGCCAGCAGCCATCTGAGTGGGAGCAATCAGCCCCAGCATTTT
TRBD1,TRBV5-6,16,-,TRBJ2-2,CASSSPDRGEAGELFF,TGTGCCAGCAGCTCGCCGGACAGGGGGGAAGCCGGGGAGCTGTTTTTT
-,TRBV5-4,17,-,TRBJ1-2,CASSSGGQAGATYGYTF,TGTGCCAGCAGCTCCGGAGGGCAGGCGGGGGCTACCTATGGCTACACCTTC
-,TRBV28,17,-,TRBJ2-5,CASSPLGGDFPQETQYF,TGTGCCAGCAGCCCCCTTGGCGGGGACTTCCCTCAAGAGACCCAGTACTTC
TRBD2,TRBV6-6,15,-,TRBJ2-6,CASSFGLAGANVLTF,TGTGCCAGCAGTTTCGGACTAGCTGGGGCCAACGTCCTGACTTTC
TRBD1,TRBV2,16,-,TRBJ2-2,CASSDTGTGVYGELFF,TGTGCCAGCAGCGATACCGGGACAGGTGTCTACGGGGAGCTGTTTTTT
TRBD1,TRBV25-1,13,few,TRBJ2-7,CASSGDRGYEQYF,TGTGCCAGCAGTGGTGACAGGGGCTACGAGCAGTACTTC
-,TRBV29-1,13,-,TRBJ1-2,CSVNRVLRDGYTF,TGCAGCGTCAACAGGGTTTTAAGGGACGGCTACACCTTC
-,TRBV5-5,15,once,TRBJ1-5,CASSSGQSSNQPQHF,TGTGCCAGCAGCTCCGGACAGTCCAGCAATCAGCCCCAGCATTTT
-,TRBV7-3,12,-,TRBJ1-2,CASSFSSNSFTF,TGTGCCAGCAGCTTTTCCAGTAATTCATTCACCTTC
TRBD1,TRBV11-2,18,-,TRBJ2-1,CASSLEFGQGASYNEQFF,TGTGCCAGCAGCTTGGAGTTCGGACAGGGGGCCTCCTACAATGAGCAGTTCTTC
-,TRBV28,15,many,TRBJ1-5,CASSPRGRSNQPQHF,TGTGCCAGCAGTCCCAGGGGTCGGAGCAATCAGCCCCAGCATTTT
-,TRBV4-2,16,-,TRBJ2-7,CASSRNNIRGLIEQYF,TGTGCCAGCAGCCGAAACAACATACGGGGGTTGATCGAGCAGTACTTC
TRBD2,TRBV14,19,-,TRBJ2-7,CASSLKPLRTSGRHYEQYF,TGTGCCAGCAGCCTCAAACCCCTTCGGACTAGCGGGAGACACTACGAGCAGTACTTC
-,TRBV7-2,13,-,TRBJ2-3,CASTSVSTDTQYF,TGTGCCAGCACTAGCGTTAGCACAGATACGCAGTATTTT
TRBD2,TRBV9,14,-,TRBJ2-7,CASSVGGEIYEQYF,TGTGCCAGCAGCGTTGGGGGGGAGATCTACGAGCAGTACTTC
-,TRBV4-1,14,-,TRBJ1-2,CASSQSGVSYGYTF,TGCGCCAGCAGCCAATCAGGGGTTTCGTATGGCTACACCTTC
TRBD2,TRBV29-1,15,medium-sized,TRBJ2-3,CSVELFSGSTDTQYF,TGCAGCGTTGAACTATTTAGCGGGTCGACAGATACGCAGTATTTT
-,TRBV9,15,-,TRBJ2-2,CASSVGGQPTGELFF,TGTGCCAGCAGCGTAGGTGGACAGCCCACCGGGGAGCTGTTTTTT
TRBD1,TRBV6-6,14,-,TRBJ2-1,CASSIQGMGNEQFF,TGTGCCAGCAGTATACAGGGGATGGGGAATGAGCAGTTCTTC
-,TRBV28,14,-,TRBJ1-2,CASSPRRGSGGYTF,TGTGCCAGCAGTCCTAGGCGGGGCTCGGGAGGCTACACCTTC
TRBD1,TRBV4-1,13,-,TRBJ2-1,CASSAHRGDEQFF,TGCGCCAGCAGCGCCCACAGGGGTGATGAGCAGTTCTTC
TRBD2,TRBV5-1,17,-,TRBJ2-1,CASSLLGSGSSYNEQFF,TGCGCCAGCAGCTTGCTGGGGAGCGGGAGCTCCTACAATGAGCAGTTCTTC
-,TRBV15,15,-,TRBJ2-7,CATSRSSGTPYEQYF,TGTGCCACCAGCAGATCTTCCGGGACCCCCTACGAGCAGTACTTC
TRBD2,TRBV6-6,16,-,TRBJ2-1,CASSYLASGAYNEQFF,TGTGCCAGCAGTTACTTGGCTAGCGGGGCTTACAATGAGCAGTTCTTC
-,TRBV7-3,12,-,TRBJ2-3,CASSLVGNTQYF,TGTGCCAGCAGCTTAGTGGGGAATACGCAGTATTTT
-,TRBV7-8,16,-,TRBJ2-1,CASSPFMEANLDRQFF,TGTGCCAGCAGCCCGTTCATGGAGGCCAATTTGGATAGGCAGTTCTTC
TRBD1,TRBV11-2,14,-,TRBJ2-7,CASSSHRGSYEQYF,TGTGCCAGCAGCTCCCACAGGGGATCCTACGAGCAGTACTTC